Following are 30 T cell receptor beta chains from one sample sequenced in a study of blood T cell repertoires in COVID-19. The data were produced by immunoSEQ multiplex PCR, yet TCRdb's version contains in-frame clones alone and is incomplete. The sample consists of a few hundred thousand clones, 85% to 90% of them appearing once. Sequenced material: PBMCs or T cells enriched from blood (not recorded which). Source of these receptors: a woman aged 18-30 years who had recovered from COVID-19.

The genes are TRBV7-8 and TRBJ2-5, with TRBD2 identical over 14 bases. In germline, CDR1 is SGHVS, CDR2 FQNEAQ. CDR3 length equals 16 residues. V lost 5 bases to trimming and J lost 8 bases; unmatched junction nucleotides: 10. CDR3: CASSPGTSGGPETQYF. The CDR3 DNA follows: TGTGCCAGCAGCCCCGGGACTAGCGGGGGCCCGGAAACCCAGTACTTC.

The V gene is TRBV7-9, the J gene TRBJ2-7, with D uncertain. This CDR3 has 13 amino acids. Germline CDR1 is SEHNR and CDR2 is FQNEAQ (reference sequence). The germline V and J ends were trimmed by 6 bases and 0 bases, with 9 bases remaining between them. In DNA, the CDR3 is TGTGCCAGCAGTTCCCCTTCCTCCTACGAGCAGTACTTC. Its translation is CASSSPSSYEQYF.

This chain joins TRBV9 and TRBJ2-5; 9 nucleotides agree with TRBD2. J lost 5 bases, V lost 4 bases, and 6 bases had no gene match. This CDR3 comprises 14 residues. Germline loops: CDR1 SGDLS, CDR2 YYNGEE. CDR3 region: CASSQGLASETQYF. Written as DNA, the CDR3 is TGTGCCAGCAGCCAAGGACTAGCGAGCGAGACCCAGTACTTC.

The rearrangement joins TRBV27 to TRBJ2-1; D may be TRBD2 (6 bases). V lost 8 bases to trimming and J lost 7 bases, with 21 bases between them. The CDR3 length is 15 residues. The germline V gene has CDR1 MNHEY and CDR2 SMNVEV (reference sequence). For the CDR3, the DNA is TGTGCCAGCGGAATAGGAGGGGCCAGGCTTAATGAGCAGTTCTTC. Encoded protein: CASGIGGARLNEQFF.

V and J are TRBV6-7 and TRBJ1-2; the match to TRBD1 covers 7 bases. TRBV6-7 has ORF status, its function being uncertain. The CDR3 consists of 16 residues. With V trimmed by 2 bases and J by 6 bases, 12 bases remained unmatched. The CDR3 reads CASSYPPEGAMDGYTF. The CDR3 DNA sequence: TGTGCCAGCAGTTACCCACCGGAGGGGGCGATGGATGGCTACACCTTC.

V is TRBV7-9 and J is TRBJ2-7; 10 nucleotides line up with TRBD2. Germline assignment: CDR1 SEHNR and CDR2 FQNEAQ (reference sequence). The trim removed 5 bases at V and 5 bases at J, leaving 9 bases unmatched. The CDR3 spans 15 residues. The CDR3 spells CASSHPGTSEHEQYF. For the CDR3, the DNA is TGTGCCAGCAGCCATCCCGGGACTAGCGAACACGAGCAGTACTTC.

The V call is TRBV12-5, the J call TRBJ1-1; D is perhaps TRBD1 (5 bases). Per germline, CDR1 LGHNT and CDR2 FRNRAP. Trimming removed 6 bases at V and 6 bases at J, with 17 bases between. This CDR3 is built from 14 residues. CDR3 residues: CASGPGIGVAEAFF. Written as DNA, the CDR3 is TGTGCTAGTGGGCCAGGGATTGGGGTAGCTGAAGCTTTCTTT.

J is TRBJ1-1 and V is TRBV28; D is unclear. The V gene lost 8 bases and the J gene lost 0 bases, with 13 bases spanning the gap. Germline V CDR1 and CDR2: MDHEN, SYDVKM. This CDR3 has 14 amino acids. The CDR3 sequence is CASLEGSLNTEAFF. The CDR3 DNA reads as TGTGCCAGCTTAGAGGGCAGTTTGAACACTGAAGCTTTCTTT.

V is TRBV7-3 and J is TRBJ1-2, with 8 positions matching TRBD1. Germline V gives CDR1 SGHTA, CDR2 FQGTGA. With V trimmed by 4 bases and J by 6 bases, 10 bases remained unmatched. The CDR3 consists of 15 residues. The CDR3 nucleotides are TGTGCCAGCAGCTCACAACGGACAGGGTTTGATGGCTACACCTTC. Protein sequence: CASSSQRTGFDGYTF. The full variable domain, rest sourced from reference TRBV7-3 and TRBJ1-2, is GAGVSQTPSNKVTEKGKYVELRCDPISGHTALYWYRQSLGQGPEFLIYFQGTGAADDSGLPNDRFFAVRPEGSVSTLKIQRTERGDSAVYLCASSSQRTGFDGYTFGSGTRLTVV.

The chain has TRBV10-1 and TRBJ2-5; maybe TRBD1 (5 bases). The CDR3 contains 14 residues. CDR1 is WNHNN, CDR2 SYGVQD, per germline (reference sequence). The V end was cut by 3 bases, the J end by 0 bases, with 8 bases between. CDR3 bases: TGCGCCAGCAGTGATGGCAGGGACCAAGAGACCCAGTACTTC. This encodes CASSDGRDQETQYF.

This clone was seen only once. The J gene is TRBJ2-5, the V gene TRBV2; 7 positions agree with TRBD2. The CDR3 is made up of 15 amino acids. The germline V gene has CDR1 SNHLY and CDR2 FYNNEI. The trim removed 1 base at V and 5 bases at J, leaving 7 bases unmatched. The CDR3: CASSEGSGAFETQYF. In DNA form, the CDR3 reads TGTGCCAGCAGTGAAGGGAGCGGGGCGTTTGAGACCCAGTACTTC.

The V and J genes are TRBV10-2 and TRBJ1-6; D might be TRBD1 (6 bases). The CDR3 has 14 amino acids. The ends were cut back, 2 bases at V and 13 bases at J, with 15 bases in the middle. The germline CDR1 and CDR2 sequences are WSHSY and SAAADI. The CDR3 loop reads CASSEGDNVGPLHF. The CDR3 nucleotides read TGCGCCAGCAGTGAGGGGGACAACGTAGGGCCCCTCCACTTT.

This clone was observed a handful of times. This sequence joins TRBV20-1 and TRBJ2-2; 12 bases map to TRBD1. Germline V gene lookup returns CDR1 DFQATT and CDR2 SNEGSKA (reference sequence). J lost 3 bases, V lost 3 bases, and 5 bases had no gene match. The CDR3 loop spans 16 amino acids. DNA for the CDR3: TGCAGTGCTAGTTTAGGGGACAGGGGGCACACCGGGGAGCTGTTTTTT. Translated: CSASLGDRGHTGELFF.

This chain joins TRBV5-1 and TRBJ2-3; 7 bases are shared with TRBD2. V trimming: 0 bases; J trimming: 1 base; junction bases outside the gene matches: 5. CDR1 SGHRS and CDR2 YFSETQ come from the germline V gene. This CDR3 is built from 16 residues. The DNA of the CDR3 is TGCGCCAGCAGCTTGGAAGGGCTAGCGGGCACAGATACGCAGTATTTT. This codes for CASSLEGLAGTDTQYF.

This chain joins TRBV2 and TRBJ1-1; 8 bases are shared with TRBD1. CDR3 length: 14 residues. V lost 5 bases and J lost 3; bases outside the gene matches: 5. Germline V gives CDR1 SNHLY, CDR2 FYNNEI. For the CDR3, the DNA is TGTGCCAGCAGTTCGACAGGGGTTTACACTGAAGCTTTCTTT. It specifies CASSSTGVYTEAFF.

The rearrangement joins TRBV10-1 to TRBJ2-3; D not certain. V lost 6 bases and J lost 2, with 3 bases in between. The CDR3 covers 11 residues. From germline, CDR1 is WNHNN and CDR2 SYGVQD (reference sequence). The CDR3 loop reads CASSYTDTQYF. The CDR3 DNA sequence: TGCGCCAGCAGCTACACAGATACGCAGTATTTT.

The chain is built from TRBV30 and TRBJ2-7, with 8 bases that match TRBD1. The CDR3 loop spans 12 amino acids. Unmatched junction bases numbered 6, after V lost 5 bases and J lost 6 bases. From germline, CDR1 is GTSNPN and CDR2 SVGIG (reference sequence). The CDR3 spells CAWGDRFPEQYF. CDR3 in DNA: TGTGCCTGGGGGGACAGGTTTCCCGAGCAGTACTTC.

As to this clone: No conserved phenylalanine or tryptophan ends this CDR3, so it is likely a read error. Because the CDR3's place on the DNA is in doubt, the DNA is left out and the CDR3 is given as listed by TCRdb. The chain uses TRBV2 and TRBJ1-2. Ends included, the CDR3 has 10 residues. Germline CDR1 is SNHLY and CDR2 is FYNNEI. This chain's CDR3 is CASSEDVASY.

This clone was recorded a few times. The rearrangement links TRBV14 to TRBJ1-2, with 9 bases fitting TRBD1. Germline loops: CDR1 SGHDN, CDR2 FVKESK. The CDR3 consists of 16 residues. The V and J ends lost 5 bases and 6 bases, in that order; junction bases with no gene match: 13. The CDR3 bases are TGTGCCAGCAGCGCATATCGCACAGGGGGCGTCGATGGCTACACCTTC. It yields the protein CASSAYRTGGVDGYTF.

This rearrangement joins TRBV28 to TRBJ2-5; the match to TRBD2 covers 15 bases. The length of the CDR3 is 18 residues. Germline V gene data show CDR1 as MDHEN and CDR2 as SYDVKM. Trimming at V came to 6 bases and at J to 4 bases, leaving 12 bases not matched to a gene. The CDR3: CASSRLGLAGGEGETQYF. For the CDR3, the DNA is TGTGCCAGCAGCCGACTGGGACTAGCGGGGGGAGAAGGAGAGACCCAGTACTTC.

The genes are TRBV5-1 and TRBJ2-5, with D tentatively TRBD1 (6 bases). V was clipped by 4 bases and J by 4 bases, with 14 bases between them. Germline-derived CDR1 and CDR2 are SGHRS and YFSETQ. CDR3 length equals 14 residues. CDR3 bases: TGCGCCAGCAGCAGCTCCGCAGGGGTAGAGACCCAGTACTTC. Its translation: CASSSSAGVETQYF.

The chain has TRBV19 and TRBJ2-1, with 9 nucleotides matching TRBD1. Per germline, CDR1 LNHDA and CDR2 SQIVND (reference sequence). V was clipped by 10 bases and J by 7 bases; unmatched bases: 11. The CDR3 has 14 residues. The CDR3: CATSGTGIYNEQFF. The CDR3 DNA reads TGTGCCACTTCCGGGACAGGGATCTATAATGAGCAGTTCTTC.

This chain uses TRBV3-1 (or the pseudogene TRBV3-2) with TRBJ1-2; D perhaps matches TRBD1 (5 bases). The CDR3 length is 15 residues. The ends were cut back, 7 bases at V and 0 bases at J, with 15 bases in the middle. In germline, CDR1 is LGHDT, CDR2 YNNKEL (reference sequence). In DNA, the CDR3 is TGTGCCAGCACCCGCGGGGGTACTTCTAACTATGGCTACACCTTC. Translation: CASTRGGTSNYGYTF.

V usage is TRBV27 and J usage is TRBJ1-4; D is possibly TRBD1 (5 bases). V was clipped by 4 bases and J by 9 bases, with 21 bases between them. The CDR3 sequence is 16 residues long. Germline V gene lookup returns CDR1 MNHEY and CDR2 SMNVEV (reference sequence). The CDR3 bases are TGTGCCAGCAGTTATGGGCGCGGGGGTGGACCCAAAAAACTGTTTTTT. This translates into CASSYGRGGGPKKLFF.

This clone has a single count. The chain joins TRBV25-1 to TRBJ2-5; D is ambiguous. The CDR3 has 13 amino acids. V dropped 5 bases and J dropped 2 bases, with 9 bases sitting between them. CDR1 and CDR2 from the germline V gene are MGHDK and SYGVNS. CDR3 nucleotide sequence: TGTGCCAGCAGTAGAGGCGGACAAGAGACCCAGTACTTC. Translating gives CASSRGGQETQYF.

The rearrangement links TRBV7-9 to TRBJ1-4; a weak D match, TRBD1 (6 bases). V lost 6 bases, J lost 0 bases, and 14 bases lay in between. Germline V gene sequence: CDR1 SEHNR, CDR2 FQNEAQ (reference sequence). The CDR3 length is 16 residues. The CDR3 sequence is CASRLTRGPTNEKLFF. The CDR3 DNA sequence: TGTGCCAGCAGACTAACCAGGGGCCCAACTAATGAAAAACTGTTTTTT.

The chain combines TRBV2 with TRBJ2-3; D may be TRBD1 (6 bases). V was cut by 6 bases and J by 3 bases, with 13 bases left in between. Germline CDR1 and CDR2: SNHLY and FYNNEI. The CDR3 is 14 amino acids. DNA of the CDR3: TGTGCCAGCAGGGCAGGGGTGGAGACAGATACGCAGTATTTT. This translates into CASRAGVETDTQYF.

This clone was recorded a few times. The chain carries TRBV25-1 and TRBJ2-5, with D possibly being TRBD2 (6 bases). Trimming removed 7 bases at V and 2 bases at J, with 11 bases between. The CDR3 spans 13 residues. The V gene's germline CDR1 is MGHDK and CDR2 SYGVNS. CDR3 loop: CASTAGRQETQYF. DNA of the CDR3: TGTGCCAGCACGGCGGGGAGGCAAGAGACCCAGTACTTC.

The V and J genes are TRBV5-5 and TRBJ2-7, with TRBD1 as a possible D gene (5 bases). CDR3 size: 14 residues. Germline assignment: CDR1 SGHKS and CDR2 YYEKEE (reference sequence). V was shortened by 2 bases and J by 3 bases, with 12 bases between the two germline ends. In nucleotides, the CDR3 is TGTGCCAGCAGCTTAGGGGTAGTAAGCTACGAGCAGTACTTC. Translated: CASSLGVVSYEQYF.

The V gene is TRBV5-1, the J gene TRBJ2-1; TRBD2 matches 7 bases. V was pared by 5 bases and J by 11 bases, with 4 bases of the junction left unmatched. The germline V gene encodes CDR1 SGHRS and CDR2 YFSETQ. The CDR3 spans 11 residues. CDR3 loop: CASSREGKQFF. The CDR3 bases are TGCGCCAGCAGTAGGGAGGGGAAGCAGTTCTTC.